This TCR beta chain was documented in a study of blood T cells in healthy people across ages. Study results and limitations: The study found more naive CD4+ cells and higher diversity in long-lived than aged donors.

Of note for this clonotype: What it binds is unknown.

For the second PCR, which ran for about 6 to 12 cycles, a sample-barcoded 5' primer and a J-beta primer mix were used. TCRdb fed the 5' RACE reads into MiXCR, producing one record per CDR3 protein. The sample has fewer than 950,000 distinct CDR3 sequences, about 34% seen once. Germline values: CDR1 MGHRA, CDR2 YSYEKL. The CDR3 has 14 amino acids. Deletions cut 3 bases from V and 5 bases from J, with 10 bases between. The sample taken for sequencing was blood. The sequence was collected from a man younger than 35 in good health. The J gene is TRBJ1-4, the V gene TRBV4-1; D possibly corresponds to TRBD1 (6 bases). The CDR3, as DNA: TGCGCCAGCAGCCAGGACAGCCAAAATGAAAAACTGTTTTTT. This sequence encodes CASSQDSQNEKLFF.